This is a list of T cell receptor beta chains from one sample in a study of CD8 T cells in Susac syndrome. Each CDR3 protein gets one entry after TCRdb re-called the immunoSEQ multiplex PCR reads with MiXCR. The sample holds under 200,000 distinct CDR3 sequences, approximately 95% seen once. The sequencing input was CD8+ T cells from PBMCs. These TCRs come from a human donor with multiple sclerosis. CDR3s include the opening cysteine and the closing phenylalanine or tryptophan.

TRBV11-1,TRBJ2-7,CASSFRPSYEQYF
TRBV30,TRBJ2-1,CAWSVGTTSYNEQFF
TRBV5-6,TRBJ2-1,CASSLGGGYNEQFF
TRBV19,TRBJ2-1,CASSPRAYNEQFF
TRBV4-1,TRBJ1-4,CATKIRQAAIVGEKLFF
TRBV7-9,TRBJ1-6,CASSLSGVGNSPLHF
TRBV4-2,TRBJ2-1,CASSQGLGRTGAILYNEQFF
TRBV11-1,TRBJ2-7,CASSSSGARHGLGNSYEQYF
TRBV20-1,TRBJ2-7,CSVLQKSAYEQYF
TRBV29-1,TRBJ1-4,CSGGRSNEKLFF
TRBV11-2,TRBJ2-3,CASSDRSTDTQYF
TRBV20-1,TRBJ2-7,CSAYTSGSYEQYF
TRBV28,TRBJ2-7,CASSLPGLAEQYF
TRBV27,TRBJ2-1,CASSPAASSYNEQFF
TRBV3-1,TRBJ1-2,CASSQAWQGVGYTF
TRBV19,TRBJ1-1,CASSITGVNTEAFF
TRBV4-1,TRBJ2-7,CASSPPVGATGEQYF
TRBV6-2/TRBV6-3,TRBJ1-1,CASKRRNTEAFF
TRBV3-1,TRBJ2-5,CASSRLGTSGREETQYF
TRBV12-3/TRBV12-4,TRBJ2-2,CASRPGFLAGELFF
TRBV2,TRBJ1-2,CASKNEGARYGYTF
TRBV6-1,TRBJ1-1,CASSEVWVRMNTEAFF
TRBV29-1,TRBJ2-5,CSVDLQDSQETQYF
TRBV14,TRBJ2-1,CASGLGYNEQFF
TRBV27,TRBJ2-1,CASTQLAGGSEQFF
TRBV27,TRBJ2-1,CASSPGLANEQFF
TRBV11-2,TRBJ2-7,CASSLSPGGTYEQYF
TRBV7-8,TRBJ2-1,CASSSGLAGVFEQFF
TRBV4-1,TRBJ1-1,CASSPYMGTEAFF
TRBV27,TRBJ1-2,CASSGASYGYTF
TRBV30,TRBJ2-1,CAWSWASSYNEQFF
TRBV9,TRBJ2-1,CASSVGGRFNEQFF
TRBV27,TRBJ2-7,CASSLDRAREQYF
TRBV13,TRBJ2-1,CASSHTPLGPYNEQFF
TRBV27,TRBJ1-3,CASSATSGGAPGNTIYF
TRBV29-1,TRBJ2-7,CSVEGGLPYEQYF
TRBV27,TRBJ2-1,CASGRPYNEQFF
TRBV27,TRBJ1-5,CASGSHRGRQPQHF
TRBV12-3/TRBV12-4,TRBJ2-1,CASSLNPAASYNEQFF
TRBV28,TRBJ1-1,CASTPFEGTVNTEAFF
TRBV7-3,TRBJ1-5,CASSIGTGQPQHF
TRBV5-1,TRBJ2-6,CASSLVIDSSGANVLTF
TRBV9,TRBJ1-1,CASSVSLRSTEAFF
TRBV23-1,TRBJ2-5,CASSQSRAQYF
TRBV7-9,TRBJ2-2,CASSSSGSTDTGELFF
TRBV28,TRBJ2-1,CASNLDTHPYNEQFF
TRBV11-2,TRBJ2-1,CASSPRTSGVPDEQFF
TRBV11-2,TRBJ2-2,CASSSDTGLGELFF
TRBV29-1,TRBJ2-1,CSVVGDSYNEQFF
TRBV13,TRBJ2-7,CASSVGRDYEQYF
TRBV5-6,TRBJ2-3,CASSLVVGWGTDTQYF
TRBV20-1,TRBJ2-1,CSAREGTSGYNEQFF